This T cell receptor beta chain was recovered during a study of blood T cells in healthy people across ages. Alongside a J-beta primer mix, a sample-barcoded 5' primer served in a second PCR lasting about 6 to 12 cycles. MiXCR, applied by TCRdb to the 5' RACE reads, yields one record per CDR3 protein. The sample holds 750,000 to 950,000 distinct CDR3 sequences, about 48% seen once. The clonotype comes from an elderly man in good health. Input material: blood.

This CDR3 is CSARVTSGKHNTGELFF. CDR3 sequence (DNA): TGCAGTGCTAGAGTTACTAGCGGGAAACACAACACCGGGGAGCTGTTTTTT. This chain uses TRBV20-1 with TRBJ2-2; 10 nucleotides match TRBD2. Trimming took 1 base from V and 2 from J; bases not matched to a gene: 7. Looked up from germline, CDR1 is DFQATT and CDR2 is SNEGSKA (reference sequence). The CDR3 loop spans 17 amino acids.